The 20 T cell receptor beta chains presented below share a single source sample, sequenced in a study of CD8+ T cells in alopecia areata (dated by TCRdb to the late 2010s). The library was built by means of the immunoSEQ multiplex PCR assay. RNA was extracted from all samples and reverse transcribed into cDNA, which served as template for TCR sequencing. Entries here come from immuneACCESS through TCRdb and include only in-frame sequences with V and J called. Some clones fail to appear in such tables; in the studies checked, an unresolved V gene covers under half of the shortfall, and the cause of the remainder is unknown. The sample includes about 270,000 clones, with 60% observed a single time. Roughly 0.93% of the sample goes to the ten largest clones. Taken with the paper, the label for treatment or condition translates to: oral pan-JAK inhibitor, 5-10 mg twice daily. The material was CD4+ T cells sorted from blood, obtained around week 54, from a patient treated with tofacitinib. Receptors were obtained from a human donor with alopecia areata.

Only a few counts were recorded for this clone. This chain connects TRBV6-1 to TRBJ2-3; D is perhaps TRBD2 (6 bases). CDR1 and CDR2 (germline): MNHNS, SASEGT. This CDR3 region has 13 residues. Trimming stripped 10 bases from V and 2 bases from J, with 13 bases between. The chain's CDR3 is CATARDFTDTQYF. The DNA of the CDR3 is TGTGCCACCGCCCGGGACTTCACAGATACGCAGTATTTT.

The chain employs TRBV9 and TRBJ1-2, with TRBD1 as a possible D gene (6 bases). Per germline, CDR1 SGDLS and CDR2 YYNGEE. There are 13 residues in the CDR3. Between the trimmed V and J ends, which lost 2 bases and 4 bases, there was a span of 9 bases. CDR3 bases: TGTGCCAGCAGCGTTGGACAGAGCTATGGCTACACCTTC. Translated, it gives CASSVGQSYGYTF.

The chain uses TRBV30 and TRBJ1-2, with D perhaps matching TRBD1 (5 bases). Germline CDR1 GTSNPN, CDR2 SVGIG (reference sequence). V dropped 1 base and J dropped 2 bases, with 8 bases sitting between them. There are 13 residues in the CDR3. CDR3 DNA sequence: TGTGCCTGGAGTGCTACAGGAAACTATGGCTACACCTTC. Translated: CAWSATGNYGYTF.

CDR3 protein: CASSQAGRRFNYEQYF. As DNA, the CDR3 is TGCGCCAGCAGCCAGGCGGGCCGGAGGTTTAACTACGAGCAGTACTTC. The chain joins TRBV4-1 to TRBJ2-7, with D tentatively TRBD2 (5 bases). The CDR3 totals 16 residues. Looked up from germline, CDR1 is MGHRA and CDR2 is YSYEKL. V gave up 3 bases and J gave up 3 bases, with 18 bases separating them.

The V call is TRBV30, the J call TRBJ2-5, with D tentatively TRBD1 or TRBD2 (5 bases each). The CDR3 spans 12 residues. CDR1 is GTSNPN, CDR2 SVGIG, per germline (reference sequence). V lost 4 bases and J lost 4, with 10 bases in between. CDR3 sequence (DNA): TGTGCCTGGAACCAGGGAGCAGAGACCCAGTACTTC. It yields the protein CAWNQGAETQYF.

The chain combines TRBV29-1 with TRBJ1-2, with D unresolved. Germline CDR1 SQVTM, CDR2 ANQGSEA. The CDR3 loop spans 11 amino acids. V was trimmed by 2 bases and J by 4 bases, leaving 5 bases between them. The CDR3 spells CSVENGYGYTF. Written as DNA, the CDR3 is TGCAGCGTTGAAAACGGCTATGGCTACACCTTC.

The chain combines TRBV9 with TRBJ2-1, with 10 bases identical to TRBD2. Trimming took 3 bases from V and 4 from J; bases not matched to a gene: 4. The germline V gene has CDR1 SGDLS and CDR2 YYNGEE. The CDR3 spans 15 residues. For the CDR3, the DNA is TGTGCCAGCAGCGCAGCGGGGGGGTCTTACAATGAGCAGTTCTTC. Its translation is CASSAAGGSYNEQFF. The full variable domain, rest sourced from reference TRBV9 and TRBJ2-1, is DSGVTQTPKHLITATGQRVTLRCSPRSGDLSVYWYQQSLDQGLQFLIQYYNGEERAKGNILERFSAQQFPDLHSELNLSSLELGDSALYFCASSAAGGSYNEQFFGPGTRLTVL.

This clone showed up just a few times. The genes are TRBV7-9 and TRBJ2-5; the match to TRBD1 covers 11 bases. The CDR3 length is 16 residues. Germline lookup yields CDR1 SEHNR and CDR2 FQNEAQ (reference sequence). Trimming at V came to 4 bases and at J to 2 bases, leaving 6 bases not matched to a gene. The chain's CDR3 is CASSYGQGARQETQYF. In nucleotides, the CDR3 is TGTGCCAGCAGCTACGGACAGGGGGCTCGGCAAGAGACCCAGTACTTC.

This sequence joins TRBV29-1 and TRBJ2-7; 7 bases fit TRBD1. CDR1 is SQVTM, CDR2 ANQGSEA, per germline. Trimming took 4 bases from V and 4 from J; bases not matched to a gene: 4. The CDR3 is 12 amino acids. The CDR3 spells CSVAVRGYEQYF. The DNA of the CDR3 is TGCAGCGTTGCGGTCAGGGGGTACGAGCAGTACTTC.

The chain is built from TRBV5-4 and TRBJ2-6, with D possibly being TRBD1 (5 bases). Germline-derived CDR1 and CDR2 are SGHNT and YYREEE (reference sequence). This CDR3 is 19 amino acids long. V was cut by 3 bases and J by 1 base, with 20 bases left in between. The CDR3 spells CASSSATDSGISGANVLTF. DNA of the CDR3: TGTGCCAGCAGCTCCGCGACCGATTCAGGGATTTCTGGGGCCAACGTCCTGACTTTC.

The chain employs TRBV7-2 and TRBJ2-4; D uncertain. The CDR3 spans 16 residues. V lost 2 bases and J 0 bases, leaving 11 bases between the germline ends. Germline V gene data show CDR1 as SGHTA and CDR2 as FQGNSA. The CDR3 here is CASSLWTQLAKNIQYF. The CDR3 DNA reads TGTGCCAGCAGCTTATGGACCCAATTAGCCAAAAACATTCAGTACTTC.

Details on this clone: Other DNA sequences of this sample code for an identical CDR3. The rearrangement links TRBV30 to TRBJ1-5, with 7 positions matching TRBD1. With V trimmed by 4 bases and J by 4 bases, 4 bases remained unmatched. Germline V gene data show CDR1 as GTSNPN and CDR2 as SVGIG (reference sequence). The CDR3 runs 13 residues. CDR3 residues: CAWNRDSNQPQHF. CDR3 DNA sequence: TGTGCCTGGAACCGGGACAGTAATCAGCCCCAGCATTTT. Using reference TRBV30 and TRBJ1-5 for the parts outside the CDR3, the full variable domain is SQTIHQWPATLVQPVGSPLSLECTVEGTSNPNLYWYRQAAGRGLQLLFYSVGIGQISSEVPQNLSASRPQDRQFILSSKKLLLSDSGFYLCAWNRDSNQPQHFGDGTRLSIL.

The chain employs TRBV5-1 and TRBJ2-3; D possibly matches TRBD1 or TRBD2 (5 bases each). This CDR3 has 15 residues. The germline V and J ends were trimmed by 1 base and 3 bases, with 12 bases remaining between them. Germline CDR1 SGHRS, CDR2 YFSETQ. The CDR3 sequence is CASSLRGVTTDTQYF. The CDR3 nucleotides read TGCGCCAGCAGCTTGCGAGGGGTCACAACAGATACGCAGTATTTT.

V and J are TRBV30 and TRBJ2-1; TRBD1 is a possible D gene (6 bases). The CDR3 extends over 13 amino acids. V was shortened by 3 bases and J by 7 bases, with 13 bases between the two germline ends. The germline V gene has CDR1 GTSNPN and CDR2 SVGIG (reference sequence). The CDR3 region has the DNA TGTGCCTGGAGCAGGGACATACGGAATGAGCAGTTCTTC. Its protein product is CAWSRDIRNEQFF.

The chain uses TRBV27 and TRBJ2-1; TRBD2 aligns across 12 bases. The trim removed 5 bases at V and 9 bases at J, leaving 8 bases unmatched. The length of the CDR3 is 15 residues. CDR1 is MNHEY, CDR2 SMNVEV, per germline (reference sequence). For the CDR3, the DNA is TGTGCCAGCAGTCTAGGACTAGCGGGGTGGCGTGAGCAGTTCTTC. Its protein product is CASSLGLAGWREQFF.

The rearrangement joins TRBV18 to TRBJ1-5, with D possibly being TRBD1 (6 bases). Germline CDR1 reads KGHSH; CDR2 reads LQKENI. V was cut by 3 bases and J by 5 bases, with 11 bases left in between. The CDR3 has 14 residues. The chain's CDR3 is CASSPRDIDQPQHF. The CDR3 DNA follows: TGTGCCAGCTCACCGAGGGACATTGATCAGCCCCAGCATTTT.

This chain connects TRBV18 to TRBJ1-2; D is unresolved. With 1 base removed from V and 3 bases from J, the gap between germline ends came to 6 bases. Germline V lookup: CDR1 KGHSH, CDR2 LQKENI. The CDR3 runs to 13 residues. The CDR3 is CASSPQADYGYTF. The DNA for the CDR3 is TGTGCCAGCTCACCACAGGCAGACTATGGCTACACCTTC.

J is TRBJ2-3 and V is TRBV5-1; D might be TRBD1 (5 bases). V was pared by 5 bases and J by 2 bases, with 12 bases between. From germline, CDR1 is SGHRS and CDR2 YFSETQ. The CDR3 loop spans 14 amino acids. The CDR3 nucleotides read TGCGCCAGCAGTCGTGACAGATCCACAGATACGCAGTATTTT. Its protein is CASSRDRSTDTQYF. Using reference TRBV5-1 and TRBJ2-3 for the parts outside the CDR3, the full variable domain is KAGVTQTPRYLIKTRGQQVTLSCSPISGHRSVSWYQQTPGQGLQFLFEYFSETQRNKGNFPGRFSGRQFSNSRSEMNVSTLELGDSALYLCASSRDRSTDTQYFGPGTRLTVL.

The CDR3 DNA reads as TGTGCCTGGAGTACTAGGGGTGGAGCCAAAAACATTCAGTACTTC. Translated: CAWSTRGGAKNIQYF. The chain is built from TRBV30 and TRBJ2-4, with D perhaps given as TRBD1 or TRBD2 (5 bases each). CDR1 is GTSNPN, CDR2 SVGIG, per germline (reference sequence). V was shortened by 2 bases and J by 0 bases, with 11 bases between the two germline ends. This CDR3 is 15 amino acids long.

The chain links TRBV9 to TRBJ2-7; no clear D. This CDR3 region has 14 residues. From germline, CDR1 is SGDLS and CDR2 YYNGEE. V dropped 2 bases and J dropped 5 bases, with 14 bases sitting between them. Written as DNA, the CDR3 is TGTGCCAGCAGCGTGCAAGGGTTAGGTAACGAGCAGTACTTC. Its protein product is CASSVQGLGNEQYF.